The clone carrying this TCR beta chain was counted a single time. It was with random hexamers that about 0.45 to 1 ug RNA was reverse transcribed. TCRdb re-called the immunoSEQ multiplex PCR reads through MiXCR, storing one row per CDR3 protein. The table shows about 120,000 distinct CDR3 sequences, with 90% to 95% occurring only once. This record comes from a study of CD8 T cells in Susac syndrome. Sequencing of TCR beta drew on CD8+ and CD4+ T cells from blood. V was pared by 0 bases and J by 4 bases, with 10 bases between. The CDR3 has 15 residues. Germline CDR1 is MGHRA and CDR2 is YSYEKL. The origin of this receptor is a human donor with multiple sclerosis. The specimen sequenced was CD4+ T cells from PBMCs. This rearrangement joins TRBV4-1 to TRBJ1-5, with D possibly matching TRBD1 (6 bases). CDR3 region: CASSQERTGNQPQHF. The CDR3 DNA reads TGCGCCAGCAGCCAAGAGCGCACAGGGAATCAGCCCCAGCATTTT.